This T cell receptor beta chain was captured in a study of T cell responses to AZD1222 COVID-19 vaccine. Using immunoSEQ multiplex PCR, the repertoire was profiled, and TCRdb retains in-frame clones only, with some absent. The sample has some 150,000 clones, about 91% seen once; the top ten hold less than 15%. On this clone: The antigen remains undetermined.

Study-level results: At baseline, seropositivity was found in only a handful of AZD1222 recipients.

The specimen comprised peripheral blood, sampled on day 0 of AZD1222 vaccination. The clonotype originates from an adult in good health.

The DNA for the CDR3 is TGTGCCAGCAGCTTAGCGTTCGGGGACCAGCCCCAGCATTTT. This translates into CASSLAFGDQPQHF. The chain joins TRBV7-2 to TRBJ1-5; tentative D call: TRBD1 (5 bases). Germline CDR1 is SGHTA and CDR2 is FQGNSA. The CDR3 length is 14 residues. Between the trimmed V and J ends, which lost 0 bases and 7 bases, there was a span of 10 bases.